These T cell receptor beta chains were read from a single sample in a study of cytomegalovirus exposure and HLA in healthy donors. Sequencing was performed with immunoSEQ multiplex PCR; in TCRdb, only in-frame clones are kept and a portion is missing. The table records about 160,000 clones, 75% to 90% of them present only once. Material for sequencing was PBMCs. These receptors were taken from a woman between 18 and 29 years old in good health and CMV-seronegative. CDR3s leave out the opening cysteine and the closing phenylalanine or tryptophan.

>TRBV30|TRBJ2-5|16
AWSVPGGGGAVTETQY
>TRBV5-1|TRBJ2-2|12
ASKTVANTGELF
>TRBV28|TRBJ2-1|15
ASSLSFWAGGYNEQF
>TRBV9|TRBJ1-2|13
ASSVDAGSNYGYT
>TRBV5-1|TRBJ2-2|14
ASSPVSQRETGELF
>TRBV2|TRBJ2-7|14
ASIILAERSSYEQY
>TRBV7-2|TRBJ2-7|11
ASSFGGGYEQY
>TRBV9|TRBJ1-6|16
ASSVTTVPGSYNSPLH
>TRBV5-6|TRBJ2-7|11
ASSLGTSDEQY
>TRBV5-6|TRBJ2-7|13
ASSLGDRPLYEQY
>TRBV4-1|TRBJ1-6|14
ASSQVEGTYNSPLH
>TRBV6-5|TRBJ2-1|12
ASRDRDREDEQF
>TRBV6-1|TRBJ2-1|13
ASTTEIGDYNEQF
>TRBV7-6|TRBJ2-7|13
ASSQNPGGSYEQY
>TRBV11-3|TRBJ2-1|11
ASSRDRVEEQF
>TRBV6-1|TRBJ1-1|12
ASSKTEMNTEAF
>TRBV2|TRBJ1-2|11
ASSVDRGEGYT
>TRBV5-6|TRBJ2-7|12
ASSLANNPYEQY
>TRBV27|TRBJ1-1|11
ASRRSGVAEAF